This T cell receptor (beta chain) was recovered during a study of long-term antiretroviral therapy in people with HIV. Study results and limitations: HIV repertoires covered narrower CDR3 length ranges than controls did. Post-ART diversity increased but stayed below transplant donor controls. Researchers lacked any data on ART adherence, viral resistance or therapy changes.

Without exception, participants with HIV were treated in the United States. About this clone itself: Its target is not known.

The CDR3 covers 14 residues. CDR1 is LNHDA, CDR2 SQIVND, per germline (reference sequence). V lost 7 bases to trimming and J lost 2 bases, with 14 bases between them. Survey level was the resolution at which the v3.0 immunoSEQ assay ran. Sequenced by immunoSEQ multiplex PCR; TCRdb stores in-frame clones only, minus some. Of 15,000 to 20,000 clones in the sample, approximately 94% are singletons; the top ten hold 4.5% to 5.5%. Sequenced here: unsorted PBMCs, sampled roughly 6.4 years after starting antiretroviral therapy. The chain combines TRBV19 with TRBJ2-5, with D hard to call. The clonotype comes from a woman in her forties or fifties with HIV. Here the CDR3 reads CASKAFGFQETQYF. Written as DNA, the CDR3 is TGTGCCAGTAAAGCCTTCGGATTTCAAGAGACCCAGTACTTC. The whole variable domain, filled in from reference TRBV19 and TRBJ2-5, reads DGGITQSPKYLFRKEGQNVTLSCEQNLNHDAMYWYRQDPGQGLRLIYYSQIVNDFQKGDIAEGYSVSREKKESFPLTVTSAQKNPTAFYLCASKAFGFQETQYFGPGTRLLVL.